These 31 T cell receptor beta chains share one sample of origin, sequenced in a study of blood T cell repertoires in COVID-19. TCRdb's table, derived via immunoSEQ multiplex PCR, lists solely in-frame clones and lacks some. This table holds 150,000 to 200,000 clones, 82% found once. Sequencing was done on a sample of PBMCs or T cells enriched from blood (not recorded which). The origin of the receptors is a woman aged 60-75 years with acute COVID-19.

This chain links TRBV2 with TRBJ2-7, with TRBD2 as a possible D gene (6 bases). The CDR3 is 14 residues long. CDR1 and CDR2 (germline): SNHLY, FYNNEI. Trimming took off 7 bases at V and 3 bases at J, with 16 bases between the two ends. The CDR3 loop is CASKMGGSRYEQYV. CDR3 sequence (DNA): TGTGCCAGCAAGATGGGAGGATCCCGCTACGAGCAGTACGTC.

The rearrangement joins TRBV5-1 to TRBJ1-1; D remains ambiguous. Germline V lookup: CDR1 SGHRS, CDR2 YFSETQ. The ends were cut back, 6 bases at V and 4 bases at J, with 19 bases in the middle. CDR3 size: 15 residues. CDR3 amino acids: CASTAGRIRATEAFF. CDR3 bases: TGCGCCAGCACGGCGGGGAGAATTAGGGCCACTGAAGCTTTCTTT.

The chain is built from TRBV12-3 or TRBV12-4 and TRBJ1-5, with D unresolved. There are 13 residues in the CDR3. V dropped 5 bases and J dropped 7 bases, with 12 bases sitting between them. The CDR3 DNA reads TGTGCCAGCAGTCCCCAGGCTGGCCAGCCCCAGCATTTT. Translated, it gives CASSPQAGQPQHF.

In this sample, this clone turned up a few times. The gene calls are TRBV6-6 and TRBJ1-6; 7 positions match TRBD1. V lost 5 bases to trimming and J lost 10 bases; unmatched junction nucleotides: 2. The germline gives CDR1 MNHNY, CDR2 SVGAGI (reference sequence). The CDR3 spans 12 residues. Here the CDR3 reads CASSQGESPLHF. The CDR3 DNA is TGTGCCAGCAGTCAGGGGGAGTCACCCCTCCACTTT.

This chain links TRBV29-1 with TRBJ1-2, with unresolved D. Trimming stripped 0 bases from V and 0 bases from J, with 11 bases between. The CDR3 totals 15 residues. Germline lookup yields CDR1 SQVTM and CDR2 ANQGSEA. CDR3 DNA sequence: TGCAGCGTTGAAGAGGTGAGGATTGCTAACTATGGCTACACCTTC. Protein product: CSVEEVRIANYGYTF.

This rearrangement joins TRBV9 to TRBJ1-4; 7 nucleotides agree with TRBD1. The CDR3 extends over 15 amino acids. Germline CDR1 is SGDLS and CDR2 is YYNGEE. Germline trimming cut 1 base from V and 6 bases from J; bases unmatched to any gene: 6. DNA for the CDR3: TGTGCCAGCAGCGTATTTGGGACAGTGTATGAAAAACTGTTTTTT. It specifies CASSVFGTVYEKLFF. Variable domain in full (rest from reference TRBV9 and TRBJ1-4): DSGVTQTPKHLITATGQRVTLRCSPRSGDLSVYWYQQSLDQGLQFLIQYYNGEERAKGNILERFSAQQFPDLHSELNLSSLELGDSALYFCASSVFGTVYEKLFFGSGTQLSVL.

The chain carries TRBV7-9 and TRBJ2-4; D perhaps matches TRBD1 (7 bases). The CDR3 has 15 amino acids. Germline lookup yields CDR1 SEHNR and CDR2 FQNEAQ (reference sequence). V lost 2 bases and J lost 7, with 15 bases in between. CDR3 protein: CASSLKTGRWNIQYF. The DNA for the CDR3 is TGTGCCAGCAGCTTAAAGACAGGGAGGTGGAACATTCAGTACTTC.

The chain couples TRBV4-2 to TRBJ2-1, with TRBD2 identical over 11 bases. Trimming removed 1 base from V and 9 bases from J; junction bases left unmatched: 2. The germline CDR1 and CDR2 sequences are LGHNA and YNFKEQ. This CDR3 has 14 residues. CDR3 in amino acids: CASSQGLAGLEQFF. Here the CDR3 DNA reads TGTGCCAGCAGCCAAGGACTAGCGGGGCTTGAGCAGTTCTTC.

This chain links TRBV23-1 with TRBJ1-5; D gene unclear. TRBV23-1 falls under the ORF class, with uncertain function. The V gene lost 6 bases and the J gene lost 1 base, with 13 bases spanning the gap. CDR3 length: 15 amino acids. DNA of the CDR3: TGCGCCAGCAGCTCGGACTCGGGGAGCAATCAGCCCCAGCATTTT. Translated, it gives CASSSDSGSNQPQHF.

V and J are TRBV3-1 (or the pseudogene TRBV3-2) and TRBJ2-1; the D gene is possibly TRBD2 (7 bases). The CDR3 spans 15 residues. Looked up from germline, CDR1 is LGHDT and CDR2 is YNNKEL (reference sequence). Trimming stripped 4 bases from V and 9 bases from J, with 19 bases between. CDR3 DNA: TGTGCCAGCAGCCGTAGGGGGGCTAGCGGAGGTGAGCAGTTCTTC. This codes for CASSRRGASGGEQFF.

The chain employs TRBV6-5 and TRBJ1-4, with D possibly matching TRBD1 (6 bases). The CDR3 runs 15 residues. V shed 6 bases and J shed 8 bases, with 19 bases lying between them. Germline CDR1 reads MNHEY; CDR2 reads SVGAGI. CDR3: CASRVGGGRGEKLFF. Here the CDR3 DNA reads TGTGCCAGCAGGGTAGGGGGGGGCCGAGGCGAAAAACTGTTTTTT.

This rearrangement joins TRBV19 to TRBJ1-2; 7 bases are a match to TRBD1. Germline loops: CDR1 LNHDA, CDR2 SQIVND (reference sequence). V lost 3 bases and J lost 3; bases outside the gene matches: 10. This CDR3 region has 16 residues. CDR3 in DNA: TGTGCCAGTAGTATCCGGAGGAAGGGGGCGGACTATGGCTACACCTTC. Protein sequence: CASSIRRKGADYGYTF.

The CDR3 nucleotides read TGTGCCAGCAGCTTAGTACGTGGCCCCGCGACCCAGTACTTC. It yields the protein CASSLVRGPATQYF. This chain joins TRBV11-2 and TRBJ2-5; no clear D gene. Germline lookup yields CDR1 SGHAT and CDR2 FQNNGV. The CDR3 totals 14 residues. The germline V and J ends were trimmed by 1 base and 7 bases, with 13 bases remaining between them.

This clone has ten or more counts. J is TRBJ1-1 and V is TRBV7-6; tentatively, D is TRBD1 (5 bases). This CDR3 has 17 amino acids. The V end lost 3 bases, the J end lost 3 bases, and 20 bases lay between the germline ends. In germline, CDR1 is SGHVS, CDR2 FNYEAQ. DNA of the CDR3: TGTGCCAGCAGCTTCCTACAGGCTGGATTGGGTGACACTGAAGCTTTCTTT. This sequence encodes CASSFLQAGLGDTEAFF.

The CDR3 protein is CASSLRTGMMEETQYF. The CDR3 nucleotides read TGTGCCAGCAGCTTAAGGACAGGGATGATGGAAGAGACCCAGTACTTC. The rearrangement uses TRBV7-9 and TRBJ2-5; 8 bases fit TRBD1. Trimming at V came to 2 bases and at J to 3 bases, leaving 8 bases not matched to a gene. Germline CDR1 SEHNR, CDR2 FQNEAQ (reference sequence). The CDR3 spans 16 residues.

V gene TRBV7-8 combines with J gene TRBJ2-3; TRBD2 aligns across 9 bases. The CDR3 extends over 16 amino acids. The germline gives CDR1 SGHVS, CDR2 FQNEAQ. After removal of 2 bases from V and 2 bases from J, the junction contained 5 bases not matched to a gene. CDR3 loop: CASSLTSGPTTDTQYF. The CDR3 DNA is TGTGCCAGCAGCTTAACTAGCGGGCCAACCACAGATACGCAGTATTTT.

This clone was found a few times. The V and J genes are TRBV11-2 and TRBJ1-1; 11 bases map to TRBD1. The CDR3 extends over 14 amino acids. The V gene's germline CDR1 is SGHAT and CDR2 FQNNGV. V gave up 5 bases and J gave up 6 bases; unmatched junction bases: 5. The CDR3 reads CASSPGDRGSEAFF. In DNA form, the CDR3 reads TGTGCCAGCAGCCCGGGGGACAGGGGGTCTGAAGCTTTCTTT.

The chain couples TRBV11-2 to TRBJ2-1; TRBD1 matches 7 bases. CDR3 length: 16 amino acids. After removal of 0 bases from V and 5 bases from J, the junction contained 7 bases not matched to a gene. Germline assignment: CDR1 SGHAT and CDR2 FQNNGV. In nucleotides, the CDR3 is TGTGCCAGCAGCTTAGAAATCGGGACAGCTAACAATGAGCAGTTCTTC. As protein: CASSLEIGTANNEQFF.

The chain uses TRBV11-2 and TRBJ2-3, with 9 bases that match TRBD2. Germline-derived CDR1 and CDR2 are SGHAT and FQNNGV. CDR3 length equals 17 residues. V gave up 2 bases and J gave up 0 bases; unmatched junction bases: 6. CDR3 sequence: CASSLSSTSGSTDTQYF. The CDR3 nucleotides read TGTGCCAGCAGCTTAAGTTCCACTAGCGGGAGCACAGATACGCAGTATTTT.

The gene calls are TRBV24-1 and TRBJ2-2, with a tentative D call TRBD2 (6 bases). The CDR3 loop spans 15 amino acids. Trimming took 6 bases from V and 2 from J, leaving 12 bases between them. Germline V lookup: CDR1 KGHDR, CDR2 SFDVKD. The CDR3 coding sequence is TGTGCCACCAGTTGGGGCGGGGACAACACCGGGGAGCTGTTTTTT. This translates into CATSWGGDNTGELFF.

This chain connects TRBV18 to TRBJ1-2, with TRBD1 identical over 7 bases. The V gene's germline CDR1 is KGHSH and CDR2 LQKENI. The CDR3 totals 13 residues. V lost 6 bases, J lost 7 bases, and 8 bases stayed unmatched. CDR3 residues: CASSPDRAGGYTF. The CDR3, as DNA: TGTGCCAGCTCTCCCGACAGGGCAGGTGGCTACACCTTC.

This chain links TRBV28 with TRBJ1-6, with 8 bases that match TRBD1. The CDR3 loop spans 16 amino acids. V lost 2 bases, J lost 4 bases, and 4 bases stayed unmatched. Per germline, CDR1 MDHEN and CDR2 SYDVKM. CDR3 loop: CASSLGGDRYNSPLHF. The CDR3 DNA follows: TGTGCCAGCAGTTTAGGGGGGGACAGGTATAATTCACCCCTCCACTTT.

This clone occurred a few times. The genes are TRBV7-2 and TRBJ1-5; tentatively, D is TRBD1 (5 bases). CDR1 is SGHTA and CDR2 is FQGNSA in the germline V gene. The CDR3 runs 15 residues. The V end was cut by 5 bases, the J end by 5 bases, with 16 bases between. CDR3 protein: CASSMGLPMYQPQHF. CDR3 coding DNA: TGTGCCAGCAGCATGGGACTCCCTATGTATCAGCCCCAGCATTTT.

V and J are TRBV14 and TRBJ1-1, with 8 bases lining up with TRBD1. The germline CDR1 and CDR2 sequences are SGHDN and FVKESK. Trimming removed 4 bases from V and 1 base from J; junction bases left unmatched: 5. The length of the CDR3 is 15 residues. For the CDR3, the DNA is TGTGCCAGCAGCCTTCCCGGGACAGGGAACACTGAAGCTTTCTTT. Its translation is CASSLPGTGNTEAFF.

The V call is TRBV7-9, the J call TRBJ2-5; D unresolved. This CDR3 has 13 amino acids. Germline CDR1 SEHNR, CDR2 FQNEAQ (reference sequence). V lost 3 bases and J lost 2, with 7 bases in between. The CDR3 DNA is TGTGCCAGCAGCTTCTTAGTGCAAGAGACCCAGTACTTC. Its translation is CASSFLVQETQYF.

The chain joins TRBV5-1 to TRBJ1-5, with 7 bases lining up with TRBD1. The CDR3 is 14 amino acids. Germline assignment: CDR1 SGHRS and CDR2 YFSETQ. The trim removed 4 bases at V and 4 bases at J, leaving 5 bases unmatched. DNA of the CDR3: TGCGCCAGCAGCCTCGGGGGACAGAATCAGCCCCAGCATTTT. Its protein product is CASSLGGQNQPQHF.

This clone appeared once. The gene calls are TRBV6-2 or TRBV6-3 and TRBJ1-2; D gene unclear. The V end lost 2 bases, the J end lost 8 bases, and 15 bases lay between the germline ends. This CDR3 has 14 amino acids. Germline lookup yields CDR1 MNHEY and CDR2 SVGEGT. The CDR3 nucleotides are TGTGCCAGCAGTTACACGGGAGGAGGGCCCGGCTACACCTTC. This encodes CASSYTGGGPGYTF.

The V gene is TRBV19, the J gene TRBJ1-5; D is uncertain. The CDR3 covers 12 residues. Germline V gives CDR1 LNHDA, CDR2 SQIVND (reference sequence). Trimming pared 4 bases from V and 8 bases from J, leaving 9 bases between. CDR3 in DNA: TGTGCCAGTAGTAATAAGAGGGAGCCCCAGCATTTT. Translating gives CASSNKREPQHF.

The chain combines TRBV14 with TRBJ2-1, with TRBD2 as a possible D gene (6 bases). There are 17 residues in the CDR3. Trimming left V 2 bases short and J 3 bases short, with 17 bases between. Germline CDR1 reads SGHDN; CDR2 reads FVKESK. CDR3 nucleotide sequence: TGTGCCAGCAGCCAACCTAAGACTAGTGACTACTACAATGAGCAGTTCTTC. This sequence encodes CASSQPKTSDYYNEQFF.

This clone was seen only once. The chain joins TRBV9 to TRBJ2-1; 10 bases fit TRBD1. The CDR3 spans 15 residues. The V segment lost 3 bases and the J segment 8 bases; nucleotides outside the gene matches: 8. Germline CDR1 reads SGDLS; CDR2 reads YYNGEE. The CDR3 spells CASSGETGGWDEQFF. CDR3 nucleotides: TGTGCCAGCAGCGGGGAGACAGGGGGCTGGGATGAGCAGTTCTTC.

This chain connects TRBV27 to TRBJ1-5; 8 bases line up with TRBD1. The trim removed 8 bases at V and 4 bases at J, leaving 13 bases unmatched. The CDR3 totals 16 residues. Germline CDR1 and CDR2: MNHEY and SMNVEV (reference sequence). CDR3 sequence: CASRGGGTGPNQPQHF. The CDR3 DNA sequence: TGTGCCAGCCGAGGCGGCGGGACAGGTCCTAATCAGCCCCAGCATTTT.